This TCR beta chain came from a study of control samples from healthy donors and cancer patients. Assay: immunoSEQ multiplex PCR; the TCRdb copy retains only in-frame clones and omits some. This sample has around 140,000 clones; around 92% occur once, and the top ten carry approximately 3.2%. The receptor was derived from a man under 40 in good health. Sequenced input: blood.

The CDR3 nucleotides are TGTGCCAGCAGCTTAGCTCGGAACACTGAAGCTTTCTTT. Amino acids: CASSLARNTEAFF. V gene TRBV7-2 combines with J gene TRBJ1-1; D gene uncertain. Germline CDR1 reads SGHTA; CDR2 reads FQGNSA. The CDR3 has 13 amino acids. Trimming stripped 0 bases from V and 1 base from J, with 3 bases between.